The entry below describes one TCR beta chain. Its target is unknown. These data are taken from a study of beta chain features in type 1 diabetes. Germline CDR1 is SEHNR and CDR2 is FQNEAQ (reference sequence). This CDR3 is built from 16 residues. V was trimmed by 3 bases and J by 2 bases, leaving 15 bases between them. The authors sorted CD4+ naive, central memory, regulatory and stem cell-like memory cells via CD45RO/CCR7/CD25/CD127/CD95/CD27. Expressed TCRB transcripts were sequenced after all isolated RNA was converted to cDNA. Generated by immunoSEQ multiplex PCR, the TCRdb table keeps only in-frame clones and is missing some. The profile shows approximately 470,000 clones, roughly 31% of them singletons. Regarding the study as a whole: Patients with Type 1 diabetes showed moderately but significantly shorter TCRB CDR3s in all four CD4+ subsets. It was possible that PCR favored shorter templates, equally so in patients and controls. Researchers reported that naive, central memory and Treg TCRB repertoires appeared more similar in patients than in healthy donors.

The rearrangement links TRBV7-9 to TRBJ2-3; D ambiguous. What was sequenced was naive CD4+ T cells from blood. The clonotype originates from a man aged 18 to 29 in good health. The CDR3 DNA reads TGTGCCAGCAGCTTGGCCGTCTGGGCCATCACAGATACGCAGTATTTT. Amino acid sequence: CASSLAVWAITDTQYF. The whole variable domain, remainder taken from reference TRBV7-9 and TRBJ2-3, is DTGVSQNPRHKITKRGQNVTFRCDPISEHNRLYWYRQTLGQGPEFLTYFQNEAQLEKSRLLSDRFSAERPKGSFSTLEIQRTEQGDSAMYLCASSLAVWAITDTQYFGPGTRLTVL.